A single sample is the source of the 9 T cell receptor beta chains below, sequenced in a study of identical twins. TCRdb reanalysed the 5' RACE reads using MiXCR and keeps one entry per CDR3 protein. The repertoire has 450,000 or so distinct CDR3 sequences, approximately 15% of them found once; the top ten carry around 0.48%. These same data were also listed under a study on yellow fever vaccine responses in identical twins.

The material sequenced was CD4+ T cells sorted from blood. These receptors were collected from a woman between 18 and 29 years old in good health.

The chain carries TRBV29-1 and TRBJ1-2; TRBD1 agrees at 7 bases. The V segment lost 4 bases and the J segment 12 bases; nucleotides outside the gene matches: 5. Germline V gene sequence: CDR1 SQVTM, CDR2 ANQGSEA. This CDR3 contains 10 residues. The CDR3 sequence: CSVGGQEHTF. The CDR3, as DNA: TGCAGCGTTGGCGGACAGGAACACACCTTC.

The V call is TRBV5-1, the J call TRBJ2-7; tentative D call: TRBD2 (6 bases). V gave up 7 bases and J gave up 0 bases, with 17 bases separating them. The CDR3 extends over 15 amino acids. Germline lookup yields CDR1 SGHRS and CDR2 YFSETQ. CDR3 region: CASSTGGGASYEQYF. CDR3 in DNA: TGCGCCAGCTCCACCGGGGGAGGAGCCTCCTACGAGCAGTACTTC.

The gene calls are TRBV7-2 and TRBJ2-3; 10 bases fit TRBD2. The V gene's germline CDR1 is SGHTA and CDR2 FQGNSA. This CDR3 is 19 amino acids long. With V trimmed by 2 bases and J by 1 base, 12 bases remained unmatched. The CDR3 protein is CASSLRLTSGIGGTDTQYF. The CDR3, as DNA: TGTGCCAGCAGCTTACGCCTTACTAGCGGGATTGGGGGCACAGATACGCAGTATTTT.

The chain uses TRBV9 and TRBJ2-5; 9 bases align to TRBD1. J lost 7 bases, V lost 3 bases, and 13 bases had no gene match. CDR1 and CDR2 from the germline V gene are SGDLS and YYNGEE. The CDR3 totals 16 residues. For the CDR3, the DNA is TGTGCCAGCAGCGCCCCGGAGGGACAGGGAGACGTGACCCAGTACTTC. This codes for CASSAPEGQGDVTQYF.

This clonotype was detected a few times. CDR3: CASSSGLRKETQYF. The CDR3 DNA reads TGTGCCAGCAGCTCGGGGCTTAGAAAAGAGACCCAGTACTTC. The rearrangement uses TRBV7-2 and TRBJ2-5; D is tentatively TRBD1 or TRBD2 (5 bases each). Germline V gene lookup returns CDR1 SGHTA and CDR2 FQGNSA. CDR3 length: 14 residues. Trimming stripped 4 bases from V and 3 bases from J, with 12 bases between. The full variable domain, in which reference TRBV7-2 and TRBJ2-5 provide the parts outside the CDR3, is GAGVSQSPSNKVTEKGKDVELRCDPISGHTALYWYRQSLGQGLEFLIYFQGNSAPDKSGLPSDRFSAERTGGSVSTLTIQRTQQEDSAVYLCASSSGLRKETQYFGPGTRLLVL.

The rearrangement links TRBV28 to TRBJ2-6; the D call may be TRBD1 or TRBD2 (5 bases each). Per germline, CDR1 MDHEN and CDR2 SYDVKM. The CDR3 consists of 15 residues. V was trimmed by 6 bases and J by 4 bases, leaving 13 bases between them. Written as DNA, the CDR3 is TGTGCCAGCAGCCGTGCAGGGACCGGGGCCAACGTCCTGACTTTC. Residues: CASSRAGTGANVLTF.

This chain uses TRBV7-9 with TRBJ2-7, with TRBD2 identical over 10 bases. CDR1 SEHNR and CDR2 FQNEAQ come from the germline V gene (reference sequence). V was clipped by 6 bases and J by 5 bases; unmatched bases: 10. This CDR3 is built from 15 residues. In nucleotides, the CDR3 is TGTGCCAGCAGACGAATAACTAGCGGGATTAACGAGCAGTACTTC. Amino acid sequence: CASRRITSGINEQYF.

CDR3 coding DNA: TGTGCCAGCAGGCACTCAGACTCCTACGAGCAGTACTTC. This sequence encodes CASRHSDSYEQYF. This chain joins TRBV3-1 and TRBJ2-7; D is undetermined. V gave up 6 bases and J gave up 0 bases, with 9 bases separating them. The CDR3 covers 13 residues. CDR1 LGHDT and CDR2 YNNKEL come from the germline V gene (reference sequence).

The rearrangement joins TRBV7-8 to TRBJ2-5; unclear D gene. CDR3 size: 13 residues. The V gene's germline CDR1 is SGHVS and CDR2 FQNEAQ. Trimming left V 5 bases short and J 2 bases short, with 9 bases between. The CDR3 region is CASSHDLQETQYF. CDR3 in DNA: TGTGCCAGCAGCCACGACTTACAAGAGACCCAGTACTTC. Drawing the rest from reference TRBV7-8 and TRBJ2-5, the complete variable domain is GAGVSQSPRYKVAKRGQDVALRCDPISGHVSLFWYQQALGQGPEFLTYFQNEAQLDKSGLPSDRFFAERPEGSVSTLKIQRTQQEDSAVYLCASSHDLQETQYFGPGTRLLVL.